Following are 8 T cell receptor beta chains from one sample sequenced in a study of T cells in tumors after PD-1 blockade. This table comes from immunoSEQ multiplex PCR, and its TCRdb copy is limited to in-frame clones, with some not included. The sample lists some 43,000 clones; 81% were seen once. The sample in question was PBMCs, obtained before anti-PD-1 treatment. The receptors were sampled from a human donor with basal cell carcinoma.

The chain carries TRBV5-6 and TRBJ2-4; maybe TRBD2 (6 bases). This CDR3 spans 17 amino acids. Germline V gene sequence: CDR1 SGHDT, CDR2 YYEEEE. V dropped 2 bases and J dropped 3 bases, with 18 bases sitting between them. The CDR3 coding sequence is TGTGCCAGCAGCTTAGATTTGGAGGGGAGTCGCAAAAACATTCAGTACTTC. This codes for CASSLDLEGSRKNIQYF.

The CDR3: CASSVRESSNQPQHF. CDR3 bases: TGTGCCAGCAGTGTGCGGGAGTCTAGCAATCAGCCCCAGCATTTT. J is TRBJ1-5 and V is TRBV2; no firm D call. CDR3 length: 15 residues. Germline V CDR1 and CDR2: SNHLY, FYNNEI. V was clipped by 4 bases and J by 0 bases, with 10 bases between them. The whole variable domain, remainder taken from reference TRBV2 and TRBJ1-5, is EPEVTQTPSHQVTQMGQEVILRCVPISNHLYFYWYRQILGQKVEFLVSFYNNEISEKSEIFDDQFSVERPDGSNFTLKIRSTKLEDSAMYFCASSVRESSNQPQHFGDGTRLSIL.

This clone was counted only a few times. The gene calls are TRBV7-2 and TRBJ1-2; D ambiguous. Deletions cut 2 bases from V and 2 bases from J, with 12 bases between. Germline CDR1 and CDR2: SGHTA and FQGNSA. The CDR3 totals 15 residues. The CDR3 loop is CASSLRYRANYGYTF. The CDR3 DNA sequence: TGTGCCAGCAGCTTAAGGTATAGGGCGAACTATGGCTACACCTTC.

The chain has TRBV5-6 and TRBJ1-2, with 8 bases fitting TRBD1. V lost 2 bases, J lost 4 bases, and 4 bases stayed unmatched. In germline, CDR1 is SGHDT, CDR2 YYEEEE. The CDR3 extends over 14 amino acids. CDR3 sequence reads: CASSFRDRPYGYTF. The CDR3 region has the DNA TGTGCCAGCAGCTTTAGGGACAGGCCCTATGGCTACACCTTC.

The chain joins TRBV18 to TRBJ2-2; 9 bases agree with TRBD2. The V and J ends lost 3 bases and 2 bases, in that order; junction bases with no gene match: 4. Germline assignment: CDR1 KGHSH and CDR2 LQKENI. This CDR3 has 16 residues. The CDR3 reads CASSPLAGTNTGELFF. The CDR3 DNA is TGTGCCAGCTCACCCCTAGCGGGGACTAACACCGGGGAGCTGTTTTTT.

The chain combines TRBV2 with TRBJ2-1; the match to TRBD2 covers 7 bases. V trimming: 6 bases; J trimming: 9 bases; junction bases outside the gene matches: 5. The CDR3 loop spans 12 amino acids. Germline V gene data show CDR1 as SNHLY and CDR2 as FYNNEI. CDR3 sequence (DNA): TGTGCCAGCAGCATGGGGGGGAGTGAGCAGTTCTTC. This encodes CASSMGGSEQFF.

This CDR3 is CASSGRGGQDEQFF. The CDR3 nucleotides are TGTGCCAGCAGTGGGCGGGGGGGCCAAGATGAGCAGTTCTTC. V gene TRBV6-4 combines with J gene TRBJ2-1; 9 bases are a match to TRBD2. V lost 4 bases, J lost 8 bases, and 6 bases stayed unmatched. The CDR3 is 14 residues long. Germline V gene data show CDR1 as MRHNA and CDR2 as SNTAGT.

The rearrangement uses TRBV2 and TRBJ2-7, with 9 bases lining up with TRBD2. The germline gives CDR1 SNHLY, CDR2 FYNNEI. This CDR3 region has 11 residues. V lost 10 bases, J lost 6 bases, and 4 bases stayed unmatched. CDR3 protein: CATLRGGEQYF. The CDR3 bases are TGTGCCACCCTGCGGGGGGGCGAGCAGTACTTC.